This record covers a single T cell receptor (beta chain). Its antigen remains unidentified. The data were taken from a study of cytomegalovirus exposure and HLA in healthy donors. Study-wide findings and caveats: When a later analysis was performed, an Asian-associated ancestry cluster reportedly had fewer N-insertions than the approximately 700-donor mean. A later analysis linked a missense DCLRE1C variant to TCR beta V- and J-gene trimming. It was about 150 TCR beta chains that were listed as cytomegalovirus-associated.

The CDR3 is made up of 15 amino acids. The V gene end was trimmed by 1 base and the J gene end by 5 bases; junction bases not matched to a gene: 7. CDR1 and CDR2 from the germline V gene are SGHVS and FNYEAQ. The PCR employed 60 Vbeta primers together with 13 Jbeta primers. The data were produced by immunoSEQ multiplex PCR, yet TCRdb's version contains in-frame clones alone and is incomplete. The sample has some 200,000 clones, 70% seen once; the top ten hold about 2.8%. What was sequenced was PBMCs. The V call is TRBV7-6, the J call TRBJ2-7; 8 bases are shared with TRBD2. This TCR was sampled from a man aged 35-49 years in good health and CMV-seropositive. The CDR3 DNA follows: TGTGCCAGCAGCTTAGGTTTAGCGGGGATCGACGAGCAGTACTTC. It codes for CASSLGLAGIDEQYF.